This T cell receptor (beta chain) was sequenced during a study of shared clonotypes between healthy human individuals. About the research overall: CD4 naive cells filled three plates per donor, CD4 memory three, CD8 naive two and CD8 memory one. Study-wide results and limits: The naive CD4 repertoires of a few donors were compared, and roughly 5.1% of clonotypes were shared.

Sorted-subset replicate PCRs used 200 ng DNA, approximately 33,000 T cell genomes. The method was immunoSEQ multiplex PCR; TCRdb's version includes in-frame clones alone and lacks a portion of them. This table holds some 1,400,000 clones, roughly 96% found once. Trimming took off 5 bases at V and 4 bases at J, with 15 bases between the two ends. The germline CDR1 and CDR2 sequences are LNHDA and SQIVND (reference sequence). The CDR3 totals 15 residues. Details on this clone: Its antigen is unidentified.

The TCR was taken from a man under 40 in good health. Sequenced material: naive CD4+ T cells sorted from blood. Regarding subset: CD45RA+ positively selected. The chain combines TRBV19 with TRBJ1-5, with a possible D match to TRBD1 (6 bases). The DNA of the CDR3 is TGTGCCAGTAGTCCCACTCGACAGGCAAATCAGCCCCAGCATTTT. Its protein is CASSPTRQANQPQHF.